This T cell receptor beta chain was recovered during a study of control samples from healthy donors and cancer patients. This clone was seen just once. Sequencing used immunoSEQ multiplex PCR; TCRdb keeps in-frame clones, though not all of them. The table lists some 150,000 clones, 90% to 95% of them singletons. What was sequenced was PBMCs. The TCR was taken from a man aged 60 to 69 with colorectal cancer.

The CDR3 is CASSQGRQKGYTF. CDR3 DNA: TGTGCCAGCAGCCAAGGCAGACAAAAAGGCTACACCTTC. The chain carries TRBV3-1 (or the pseudogene TRBV3-2) and TRBJ1-2; no clear D. Germline CDR1 and CDR2: LGHDT and YNNKEL (reference sequence). The CDR3 covers 13 residues. The V gene lost 1 base and the J gene lost 8 bases, with 11 bases spanning the gap.